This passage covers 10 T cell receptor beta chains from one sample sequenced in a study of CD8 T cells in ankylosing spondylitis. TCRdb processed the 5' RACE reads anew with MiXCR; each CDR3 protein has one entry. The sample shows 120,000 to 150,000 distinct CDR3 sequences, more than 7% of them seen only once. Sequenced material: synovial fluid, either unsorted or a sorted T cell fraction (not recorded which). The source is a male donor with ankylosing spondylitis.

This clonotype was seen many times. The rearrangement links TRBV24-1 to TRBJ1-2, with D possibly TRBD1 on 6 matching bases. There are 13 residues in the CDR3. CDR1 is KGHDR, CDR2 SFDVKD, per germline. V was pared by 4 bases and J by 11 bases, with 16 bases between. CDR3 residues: CATSDDTGLGYTF. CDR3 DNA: TGTGCCACCAGTGACGACACAGGGCTCGGATACACCTTC.

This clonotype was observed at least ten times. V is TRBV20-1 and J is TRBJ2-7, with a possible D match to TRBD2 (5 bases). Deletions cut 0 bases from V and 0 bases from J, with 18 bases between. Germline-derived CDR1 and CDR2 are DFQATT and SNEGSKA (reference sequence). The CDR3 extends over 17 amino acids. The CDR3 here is CSARDSGSGRSSYEQYF. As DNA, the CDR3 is TGCAGTGCTAGAGATTCTGGGAGCGGTAGGAGCTCCTACGAGCAGTACTTC.

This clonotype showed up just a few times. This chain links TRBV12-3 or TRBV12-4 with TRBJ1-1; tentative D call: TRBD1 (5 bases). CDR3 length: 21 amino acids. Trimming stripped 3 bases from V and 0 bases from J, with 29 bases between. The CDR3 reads CASSFSTQGTERNPMNTEAFF. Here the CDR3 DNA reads TGTGCCAGCAGTTTTTCCACGCAGGGAACCGAGCGGAACCCTATGAACACTGAAGCTTTCTTT.

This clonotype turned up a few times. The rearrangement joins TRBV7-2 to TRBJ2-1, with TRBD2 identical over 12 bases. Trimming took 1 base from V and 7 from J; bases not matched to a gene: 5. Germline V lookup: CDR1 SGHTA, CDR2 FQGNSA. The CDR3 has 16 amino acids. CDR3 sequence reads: CASSLDRLAGVNEQFF. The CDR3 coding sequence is TGTGCCAGCAGCTTAGATCGACTAGCGGGAGTGAATGAGCAGTTCTTC.

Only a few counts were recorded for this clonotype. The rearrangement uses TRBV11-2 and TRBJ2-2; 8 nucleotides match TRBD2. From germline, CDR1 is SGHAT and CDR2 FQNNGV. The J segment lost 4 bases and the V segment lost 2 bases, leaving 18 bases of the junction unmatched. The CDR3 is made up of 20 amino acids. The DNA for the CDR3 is TGTGCCAGCAGCTTACGGGCGAGCGGGGCTAGCGGGCGTGGCACCGGGGAGCTGTTTTTT. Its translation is CASSLRASGASGRGTGELFF.

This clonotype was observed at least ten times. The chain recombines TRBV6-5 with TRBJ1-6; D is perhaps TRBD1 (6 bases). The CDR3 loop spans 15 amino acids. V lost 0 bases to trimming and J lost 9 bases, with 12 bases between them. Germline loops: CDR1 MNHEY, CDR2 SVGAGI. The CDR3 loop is CASSYSYTTGSPLHF. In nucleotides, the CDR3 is TGTGCCAGCAGTTACTCTTATACGACAGGTTCACCCCTCCACTTT.

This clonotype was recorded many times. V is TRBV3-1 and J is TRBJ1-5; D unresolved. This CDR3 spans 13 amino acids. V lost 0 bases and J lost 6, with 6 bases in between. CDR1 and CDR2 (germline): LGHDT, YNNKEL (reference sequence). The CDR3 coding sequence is TGTGCCAGCAGCCAAGATGGATCTCAGCCCCAGCATTTT. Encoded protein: CASSQDGSQPQHF.

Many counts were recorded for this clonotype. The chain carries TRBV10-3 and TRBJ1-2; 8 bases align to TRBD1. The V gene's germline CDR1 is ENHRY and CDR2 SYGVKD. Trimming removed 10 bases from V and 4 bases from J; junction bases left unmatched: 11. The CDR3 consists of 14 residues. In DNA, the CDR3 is TGTGCCACCTTCCCGGACAGGGAGACCTATGGCTACACCTTC. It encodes CATFPDRETYGYTF.

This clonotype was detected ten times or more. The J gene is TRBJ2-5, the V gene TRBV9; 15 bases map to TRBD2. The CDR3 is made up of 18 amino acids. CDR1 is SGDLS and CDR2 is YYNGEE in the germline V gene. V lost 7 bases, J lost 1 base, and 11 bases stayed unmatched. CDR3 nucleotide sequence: TGTGCCAGCGGTCGGTCAGGACTAGCGGGGGGGGTCCAAGAGACCCAGTACTTC. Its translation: CASGRSGLAGGVQETQYF.

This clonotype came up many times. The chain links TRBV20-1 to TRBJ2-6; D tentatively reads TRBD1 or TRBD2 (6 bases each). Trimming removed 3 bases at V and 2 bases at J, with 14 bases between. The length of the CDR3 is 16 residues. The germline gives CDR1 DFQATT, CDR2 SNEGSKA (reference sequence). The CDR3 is CSASHGGWTGANVLTF. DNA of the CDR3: TGCAGTGCTAGCCACGGGGGCTGGACTGGGGCCAACGTCCTGACTTTC.